This T cell receptor beta chain is drawn from a study of T cells in Graves' hyperthyroidism and ophthalmopathy. This clonotype has a count of ten or more. Its antigen is still unknown. Germline V gene lookup returns CDR1 MDHEN and CDR2 SYDVKM. V lost 2 bases to trimming and J lost 9 bases, with 13 bases between them. The CDR3 is 13 amino acids. Findings and caveats of the study: The authors' 13 V-J model separated ophthalmopathy from stable hyperthyroidism.

TCR beta CDR3 regions were amplified from RNA transcripts. The HTBI primer set served for first-round RT-PCR of the TCR CDR3. TCRdb passed the multiplex PCR reads through MiXCR, listing each CDR3 protein once. This table has 400,000 to 550,000 distinct CDR3 sequences, around 24% appearing once. This chain links TRBV28 with TRBJ1-1; D is unclear. The TCR originated in a woman younger than 45 with Graves' ophthalmopathy. The sample comprised blood. CDR3 protein: CASSLAVSAKAFF. For the CDR3, the DNA is TGTGCCAGCAGTTTAGCTGTCTCAGCAAAAGCTTTCTTT.